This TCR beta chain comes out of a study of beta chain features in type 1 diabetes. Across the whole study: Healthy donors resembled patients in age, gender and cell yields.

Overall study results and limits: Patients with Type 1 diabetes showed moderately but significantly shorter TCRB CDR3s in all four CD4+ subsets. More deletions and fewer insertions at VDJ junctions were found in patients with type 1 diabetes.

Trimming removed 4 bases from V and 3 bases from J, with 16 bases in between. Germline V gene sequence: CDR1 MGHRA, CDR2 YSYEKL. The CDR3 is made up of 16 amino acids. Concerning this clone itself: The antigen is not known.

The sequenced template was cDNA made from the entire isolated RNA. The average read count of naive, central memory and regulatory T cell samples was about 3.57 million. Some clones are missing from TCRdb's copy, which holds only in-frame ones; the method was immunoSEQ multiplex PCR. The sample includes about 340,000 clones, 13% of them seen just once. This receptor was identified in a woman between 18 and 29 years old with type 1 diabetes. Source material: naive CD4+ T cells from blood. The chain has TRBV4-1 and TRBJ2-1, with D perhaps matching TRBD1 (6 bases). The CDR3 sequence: CASSRPGQRNYNEQFF. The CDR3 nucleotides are TGCGCCAGCAGCCGACCAGGACAGCGGAACTACAATGAGCAGTTCTTC.